These 25 T cell receptor beta chains were all obtained from the same sample, sequenced in a study of shared clonotypes between healthy human individuals. Assay: immunoSEQ multiplex PCR; the TCRdb copy retains only in-frame clones and omits some. The sample lists under 2,500,000 clones, approximately 95% occurring once. The sequenced material came from naive CD4+ T cells sorted from blood. Subset in this sample: CD45RA+ positively selected. These TCRs come from a man between 18 and 35 years old in good health.

The gene calls are TRBV7-9 and TRBJ1-2; D is perhaps TRBD1 (6 bases). This CDR3 comprises 14 residues. The V and J ends lost 0 bases and 7 bases respectively, with 12 bases between them. The germline CDR1 and CDR2 sequences are SEHNR and FQNEAQ (reference sequence). CDR3 residues: CASSLADRIGGYTF. The CDR3 region has the DNA TGTGCCAGCAGCTTAGCCGACAGGATAGGTGGCTACACCTTC.

This chain joins TRBV28 and TRBJ1-3, with 8 bases that match TRBD1. Unmatched junction bases numbered 0, after V lost 5 bases and J lost 0 bases. The CDR3 extends over 14 amino acids. CDR1 and CDR2 (germline): MDHEN, SYDVKM. DNA for the CDR3: TGTGCCAGCAGTACAGGGGGCTCTGGAAACACCATATATTTT. Translating gives CASSTGGSGNTIYF.

Comments on this clone: At the DNA level, this CDR3 is encoded by other sequences in the same sample as well. The chain uses TRBV5-5 and TRBJ2-1; D is undetermined. Germline V lookup: CDR1 SGHKS, CDR2 YYEKEE (reference sequence). CDR3 size: 14 residues. V was pared by 2 bases and J by 0 bases, with 6 bases between. The DNA for the CDR3 is TGTGCCAGCAGCTTCGGCAGCTCCTACAATGAGCAGTTCTTC. It translates to CASSFGSSYNEQFF.

V gene TRBV10-3 combines with J gene TRBJ2-1; D unresolved. Between the trimmed V and J ends, which lost 6 bases and 5 bases, there was a span of 14 bases. The germline gives CDR1 ENHRY, CDR2 SYGVKD. The CDR3 extends over 14 amino acids. CDR3 sequence: CAISPDTGHNEQFF. As DNA, the CDR3 is TGTGCCATCAGCCCTGACACCGGTCACAATGAGCAGTTCTTC.

For this clone: Other DNA sequences within the sample encode an identical CDR3. The chain combines TRBV5-1 with TRBJ2-5; the match to TRBD1 covers 7 bases. V was clipped by 4 bases and J by 3 bases; unmatched bases: 6. Germline CDR1 is SGHRS and CDR2 is YFSETQ. The length of the CDR3 is 14 residues. The chain's CDR3 is CASSPGTAEETQYF. Written as DNA, the CDR3 is TGCGCCAGCAGCCCCGGGACAGCAGAAGAGACCCAGTACTTC.

The chain combines TRBV25-1 with TRBJ2-2; D may match TRBD1 or TRBD2 (6 bases each). Per the germline V gene, CDR1 is MGHDK and CDR2 is SYGVNS. V was cut by 0 bases and J by 0 bases, with 14 bases left in between. This CDR3 region has 18 residues. The CDR3 sequence is CASSEYERGLTNTGELFF. CDR3 coding DNA: TGTGCCAGCAGTGAATATGAACGGGGGCTCACGAACACCGGGGAGCTGTTTTTT.

The chain joins TRBV6-5 to TRBJ2-7; D uncertain. The CDR3 consists of 15 residues. Looked up from germline, CDR1 is MNHEY and CDR2 is SVGAGI. Trimming took 0 bases from V and 4 from J, leaving 13 bases between them. The CDR3 DNA reads TGTGCCAGCAGTTACTCGTCAATTTTAGCATACGAGCAGTACTTC. Residues: CASSYSSILAYEQYF.

This chain joins TRBV6-5 and TRBJ1-1; no firm D call. Trimming stripped 5 bases from V and 6 bases from J, with 10 bases between. Germline CDR1 and CDR2: MNHEY and SVGAGI. The CDR3 extends over 12 amino acids. CDR3 amino acids: CASSRGMSEAFF. The CDR3 DNA reads TGTGCCAGCAGTCGCGGGATGTCTGAAGCTTTCTTT.

V gene TRBV6-5 combines with J gene TRBJ2-1, with D perhaps TRBD1 or TRBD2 (6 bases each). Germline V gives CDR1 MNHEY, CDR2 SVGAGI. The V end was cut by 10 bases, the J end by 8 bases, with 15 bases between. This CDR3 region has 12 residues. CDR3 nucleotide sequence: TGTGCCACCCAAGGGGGGTTGCATGAGCAGTTCTTC. This encodes CATQGGLHEQFF.

V and J are TRBV11-2 and TRBJ1-3; no reliable D call. Germline V CDR1 and CDR2: SGHAT, FQNNGV. Trimming shortened V by 5 bases and J by 2 bases, and 13 bases separated the two germline ends. There are 15 residues in the CDR3. The DNA for the CDR3 is TGTGCCAGCAGCGCCCTAGTCGGGGCTGGAAACACCATATATTTT. This gives the protein CASSALVGAGNTIYF.

CDR3 in DNA: TGTGCCAGCGGGCTAAGGGGGCAATTTGGAAACACCATATATTTT. It yields the protein CASGLRGQFGNTIYF. The chain carries TRBV9 and TRBJ1-3, with 7 bases lining up with TRBD1. The CDR3 contains 15 residues. The junction had 10 bases not matched to a gene; V was cut back by 7 bases and J by 3 bases. Germline CDR1 is SGDLS and CDR2 is YYNGEE.

V usage is TRBV10-2 and J usage is TRBJ1-6; possibly TRBD1 for D (5 bases). Between the trimmed V and J ends, which lost 8 bases and 10 bases, there was a span of 24 bases. The CDR3 has 16 amino acids. From germline, CDR1 is WSHSY and CDR2 SAAADI. The CDR3 nucleotides are TGCGCCAGCTCGAGGGAGGGTTTAGGGGCAGGGTCACCCCTCCACTTT. Encoded protein: CASSREGLGAGSPLHF.

V usage is TRBV10-2 and J usage is TRBJ2-2; unclear D gene. Trimming stripped 3 bases from V and 5 bases from J, with 7 bases between. This CDR3 contains 13 residues. The germline gives CDR1 WSHSY, CDR2 SAAADI. The CDR3 DNA follows: TGCGCCAGCAGTGAAGACGGGACCGGGGAGCTGTTTTTT. Translating it yields CASSEDGTGELFF.

V usage is TRBV4-3 and J usage is TRBJ1-4; D might be TRBD1 (6 bases). The V gene's germline CDR1 is LGHNA and CDR2 YSLEER. V lost 1 base and J lost 0, with 18 bases in between. CDR3 length: 19 amino acids. DNA of the CDR3: TGCGCCAGCAGCCAAGTTTTCTCAGGGGCGGGGGCAACTAATGAAAAACTGTTTTTT. Encoded protein: CASSQVFSGAGATNEKLFF.

The chain is built from TRBV25-1 and TRBJ2-7; no clear D gene. Germline CDR1 MGHDK, CDR2 SYGVNS. The length of the CDR3 is 13 residues. The V end lost 4 bases, the J end lost 3 bases, and 10 bases lay between the germline ends. The CDR3 nucleotides read TGTGCCAGCAGTGCCCCAGGCATCTACGAGCAGTACTTC. This translates into CASSAPGIYEQYF.

The genes are TRBV19 and TRBJ2-5; D possibly corresponds to TRBD2 (7 bases). The CDR3 totals 15 residues. Germline V gene sequence: CDR1 LNHDA, CDR2 SQIVND (reference sequence). The V and J ends lost 10 bases and 0 bases respectively, with 18 bases between them. The CDR3 region is CATAAGALYQETQYF. In nucleotides, the CDR3 is TGTGCCACCGCCGCGGGGGCTCTGTACCAAGAGACCCAGTACTTC.

V and J are TRBV29-1 and TRBJ1-2; D remains unclear. Germline lookup yields CDR1 SQVTM and CDR2 ANQGSEA. The CDR3 is 11 amino acids. Deletions cut 6 bases from V and 0 bases from J, with 5 bases between. Here the CDR3 DNA reads TGCAGCGTCCAGACTAACTATGGCTACACCTTC. The encoded protein is CSVQTNYGYTF.

This clone was counted once. The chain employs TRBV7-2 and TRBJ2-1, with D perhaps TRBD1 (5 bases). Trimming took off 5 bases at V and 2 bases at J, with 13 bases between the two ends. This CDR3 contains 15 residues. Germline V gene sequence: CDR1 SGHTA, CDR2 FQGNSA. The CDR3 sequence is CASSEARVPYNEQFF. The CDR3 region has the DNA TGTGCCAGCAGCGAAGCCAGGGTTCCCTACAATGAGCAGTTCTTC. The full variable domain, its missing parts supplied by reference TRBV7-2 and TRBJ2-1, is GAGVSQSPSNKVTEKGKDVELRCDPISGHTALYWYRQSLGQGLEFLIYFQGNSAPDKSGLPSDRFSAERTGGSVSTLTIQRTQQEDSAVYLCASSEARVPYNEQFFGPGTRLTVL.

V is TRBV27 and J is TRBJ1-5, with 8 bases aligning to TRBD1. The CDR3 covers 17 residues. Germline CDR1 is MNHEY and CDR2 is SMNVEV (reference sequence). The J segment lost 5 bases and the V segment lost 2 bases, leaving 11 bases of the junction unmatched. The CDR3 DNA sequence: TGTGCCAGCAGTTTAGGGGCAAGGGACAGGCACGATCAGCCCCAGCATTTT. Protein: CASSLGARDRHDQPQHF.

Concerning this clone itself: In the same sample, other DNA sequences code for this CDR3. This chain joins TRBV28 and TRBJ2-3; D is possibly TRBD2 (6 bases). V was trimmed by 2 bases and J by 0 bases, leaving 6 bases between them. Germline CDR1 is MDHEN and CDR2 is SYDVKM. The CDR3 extends over 14 amino acids. CDR3 sequence reads: CASSLAGSTDTQYF. CDR3 bases: TGTGCCAGCAGTTTAGCGGGGAGCACAGATACGCAGTATTTT.

J is TRBJ2-5 and V is TRBV4-2; no firm D call. The CDR3 loop spans 12 amino acids. V shed 3 bases and J shed 5 bases, with 7 bases lying between them. CDR1 is LGHNA and CDR2 is YNFKEQ in the germline V gene. CDR3 nucleotides: TGTGCCAGCAGCCAGAACGGGGAGACCCAGTACTTC. Amino acids: CASSQNGETQYF.

V is TRBV27 and J is TRBJ2-5, with D unresolved. With 7 bases removed from V and 9 bases from J, the gap between germline ends came to 12 bases. The germline V gene encodes CDR1 MNHEY and CDR2 SMNVEV (reference sequence). CDR3 length equals 11 residues. CDR3 DNA: TGTGCCAGCAACCCAGGCTCTTCCCAGTACTTC. As protein: CASNPGSSQYF.

As DNA, the CDR3 is TGTGCCAGCAGCGCCCGGGGCCAGAACACTGAAGCTTTCTTT. It specifies CASSARGQNTEAFF. The chain couples TRBV9 to TRBJ1-1, with a weak D call TRBD1 (5 bases). Germline CDR1 is SGDLS and CDR2 is YYNGEE. V lost 3 bases, J lost 1 base, and 10 bases lay in between. The CDR3 contains 14 residues.

This chain joins TRBV5-1 and TRBJ2-3; a possible D gene is TRBD2 (6 bases). This CDR3 spans 14 amino acids. Germline CDR1 reads SGHRS; CDR2 reads YFSETQ. Trimming took 2 bases from V and 5 from J, leaving 12 bases between them. The CDR3 DNA is TGCGCCAGCAGCTTAGCGGGTAACATAGATACGCAGTATTTT. Its protein product is CASSLAGNIDTQYF.

This chain links TRBV6-5 with TRBJ2-1, with D tentatively TRBD2 (7 bases). This CDR3 has 15 amino acids. Looked up from germline, CDR1 is MNHEY and CDR2 is SVGAGI. The V end lost 0 bases, the J end lost 11 bases, and 17 bases lay between the germline ends. In DNA, the CDR3 is TGTGCCAGCAGTTACTCGAGTCGGGGGGCCCTTAAGCAGTTCTTC. The encoded protein is CASSYSSRGALKQFF.